Given below is one TCR beta chain in context. This clonotype occurred a few times. What antigen it recognizes has not been identified. One base away there is no much larger clone; base qualities are not given. This specimen's treatment or condition label, interpreted: allogeneic hematopoietic cell transplantation with graft depleted of TCRalphabeta T cells and CD19 B cells. The children who served as transplant recipients had been given grafts of TCRalphabeta/CD19-depleted allogeneic hematopoietic cells. This entry is derived from a study of T-cell reconstitution after alpha-beta-depleted transplantation in children listed by TCRdb under 2016. A note on the overall study: T-cell immune reconstitution after TCRalphabeta/CD19-depleted allogeneic hematopoietic cell transplantation in children was quantitatively tracked in the study by means of TCR repertoire profiling. Results the study describes overall, beyond this receptor: The apparently early recovery of alphabetaT-cell counts about two months after transplant reportedly depended on only several hundred rapidly expanded clones that came from non-depleted graft cells. Over the following months the frequencies of hyperexpanded clones went down, and after one year T-cell counts and TCRbeta diversity were mostly credited to newly produced T cells. The high TCRbeta diversity at day 60 in some patients was ascribed to recipient T cells and intrathymic progenitors that had survived conditioning.

Library construction relied on PCR. Instrument on record: Illumina HiSeq 2500. Molecular barcoding was employed in the preparation of TCR libraries, with unique molecular identifiers being used to normalize TCRbeta repertoire quantification. TCRdb trimmed public reads at Q25 via fastp, called clones via MiXCR and kept in-frame beta chains. Rows merge per CDR3 protein into single entries with the most common DNA and genes. The sample contains approximately 210,000 distinct CDR3 sequences, more than 15% of them found a single time. Together, the top ten hold roughly two fifths of the sample. V loses 1 base of germline sequence and J loses 8 bases, and the interval between the two ends is 18 bases. The cysteine opens and the phenylalanine closes a CDR3 of 16 amino acids. Of the read, only the CDR3 DNA is kept; its 48 bases are in frame from base 1.

Sequences were derived from PBMCs, mostly from graft donor cells, sampled 360 days after TCRalphabeta/CD19-depleted stem cell transplant. The TCR originated in a male patient between 2 and 10 years old who had a stem cell transplant for acute lymphoblastic leukemia, so the T cells may come from the graft donor. The sequence joins TRBV12-3 or TRBV12-4 to TRBJ2-1; the D gene is not confidently resolved. At the DNA level, the sequence is TGTGCCAGCAGTTTAGAAGGCGCCGCGACCAGCGATGAGCAGTTCTTC. It is translated as CASSLEGAATSDEQFF.